This T cell receptor beta chain was recorded in a study of CD8+ T cells in alopecia areata. In the study overall: Treated patients' severity was scored by percentage of affected scalp area.

This CDR3 comprises 19 residues. The V gene end was trimmed by 2 bases and the J gene end by 4 bases; junction bases not matched to a gene: 16. Per germline, CDR1 LNHNV and CDR2 YYDKDF (reference sequence). As the sequencing template, cDNA was produced by extracting RNA and reverse transcribing it. The data were produced by immunoSEQ multiplex PCR, yet TCRdb's version contains in-frame clones alone and is incomplete. The data contain around 140,000 clones, approximately 90% of them seen just once; the ten biggest clones take up 13%. The treatment was: oral pan-JAK inhibitor, 5-10 mg twice daily. The chain uses TRBV15 and TRBJ2-1, with 8 bases lining up with TRBD2. The sequencing used CD8+ T cells sorted from blood, collected at week 4, from a patient treated with tofacitinib. This clonotype was obtained from a human donor with alopecia areata. The CDR3 region is CATSRTTTLTSGIYNEQFF. In DNA, the CDR3 is TGTGCCACCAGCAGAACTACTACCCTTACTAGCGGCATTTACAATGAGCAGTTCTTC.